This T cell receptor beta chain was identified in a study of cytomegalovirus exposure and HLA in healthy donors (dated by TCRdb to 2016 to 2017). For context, the study as a whole: The 666 repertoires of the first cohort and the 120 validation repertoires were produced on the same platform, according to a later analysis. The aim of the study was to test whether cataloging public T cell receptors could identify signatures of past pathogen exposure. In addition to the first cohort of 666 subjects, a separate validation cohort of approximately 120 different subjects was used. High-throughput TCR immunosequencing, statistical association of individual TCRs with disease status, and machine learning were combined to predict cytomegalovirus infection status. What the research found in general, with its limitations: In a later analysis, TCRs clustered in the first cohort were found to also tend to co-occur in the roughly 130 validation repertoires, with 85% to 95% of cluster scores above 0. A few of the identified cytomegalovirus-associated TCR beta chains were confirmed in vitro to be specific for cytomegalovirus antigens. The classifier was reported to diagnose cytomegalovirus status with high specificity and sensitivity in both the original cohort and the validation cohort. Most TCR sequences were observed very rarely across donors, whereas some public TCRs were present in many individuals. All 130 or so repertoires were used to score co-occurrence in the validation cohort in a later analysis, because that analysis had no HLA typing for the cohort. According to the authors, the approach could potentially be generalized to other disease states and immunological phenotypes. In the study, approximately 160 TCR beta chains were listed as associated with cytomegalovirus.

Details on this clone: The clone's antigen remains unknown. Base qualities are not recorded, but no much larger clone differs from it by a single base.

The donors were included in the validation cohort of some 120 subjects, a group kept apart from the roughly 700-subject first cohort. Sequences ENHRY (CDR1) and SYGVKD (CDR2) are obtained from the germline V gene. The junction shows trimming of 6 bases on V and 3 bases on J, and the gene matches do not reach 7 bases of it. The CDR3 numbers 14 residues from cysteine through phenylalanine. Just CDR3 DNA is preserved here, 42 bases in frame from base 1. Libraries were prepared through the immunoSEQ multiplex PCR assay. Turning to the authors' computational methods: A statistical classification framework was developed to diagnose cytomegalovirus status using the catalog of TCR beta chain sequences. In TCRdb, the immuneACCESS table is reduced to in-frame sequences with V and J assigned. These tables do not hold every clone; where another copy was compared, an unresolved V gene accounts for under half, and the others remain unexplained. V and J calls and clone size are copied from that table; D and trimming were computed from the DNA. In all, the sample holds 220,000 or so clones, and around 87% of those were seen once. About 2% of the sample is in the top ten clones.

The specimen was PBMCs. In this chain, TRBV10-3 is recombined with TRBJ1-1; 7 nucleotides in the junction match TRBD1. The TCR originated in a woman between 18 and 30 years old in good health and CMV-seropositive. Here is the DNA: TGTGCCATCAGAGACAGGGTCCCAGACACTGAAGCTTTCTTT. Translation gives CAIRDRVPDTEAFF.